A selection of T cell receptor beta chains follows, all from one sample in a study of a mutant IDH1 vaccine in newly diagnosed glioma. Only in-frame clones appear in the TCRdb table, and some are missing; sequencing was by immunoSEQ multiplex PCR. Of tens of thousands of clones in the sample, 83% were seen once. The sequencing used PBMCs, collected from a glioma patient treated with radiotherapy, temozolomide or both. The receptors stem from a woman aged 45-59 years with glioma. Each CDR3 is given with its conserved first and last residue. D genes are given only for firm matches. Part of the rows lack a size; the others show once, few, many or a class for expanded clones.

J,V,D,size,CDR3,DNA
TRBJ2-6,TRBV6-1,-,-,CASKKSGANVLTF,TGTGCCAGCAAAAAATCTGGGGCCAACGTCCTGACTTTC
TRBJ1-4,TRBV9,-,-,CASSVGYGEKLFF,TGTGCCAGCAGCGTAGGGTACGGTGAAAAACTGTTTTTT
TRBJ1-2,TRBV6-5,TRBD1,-,CASSPGTGGDYGYTF,TGTGCCAGCAGTCCCGGGACAGGGGGCGACTATGGCTACACCTTC
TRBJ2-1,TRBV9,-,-,CASSVVGGGANEQFF,TGTGCCAGCAGCGTAGTAGGTGGGGGGGCCAATGAGCAGTTCTTC
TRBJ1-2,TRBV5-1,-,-,CASSSQLGLRSDGYTF,TGCGCCAGCAGCTCCCAACTGGGGCTCAGATCGGATGGCTACACCTTC
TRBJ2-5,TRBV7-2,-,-,CASSLSPTAPQETQYF,TGTGCCAGCAGCTTAAGTCCCACGGCTCCCCAAGAGACCCAGTACTTC
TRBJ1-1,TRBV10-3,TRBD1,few,CAISERQGAAQAFF,TGTGCCATCAGTGAAAGGCAGGGGGCGGCACAAGCTTTCTTT
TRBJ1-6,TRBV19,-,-,CASSIRSRSYNSPLHF,TGTGCCAGTAGTATTCGGAGCCGCTCCTATAATTCACCCCTCCACTTT
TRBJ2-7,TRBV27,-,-,CASSLKFSGSSSYEQYF,TGTGCCAGCAGTTTAAAGTTTTCGGGCAGTTCTTCCTACGAGCAGTACTTC
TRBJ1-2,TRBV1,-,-,CTSSQEATNYGYTF,TGCACCAGCAGCCAAGAGGCGACTAACTATGGCTACACCTTC
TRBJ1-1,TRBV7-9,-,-,CASPGGGVMNTEAFF,TGTGCCAGCCCGGGGGGGGGCGTGATGAACACTGAAGCTTTCTTT
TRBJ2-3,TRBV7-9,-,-,CASSHSVDTQYF,TGTGCCAGCAGCCATAGCGTAGATACGCAGTATTTT
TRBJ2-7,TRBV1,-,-,CTSSQPSGSGRGVLYEQYF,TGCACCAGCAGCCAGCCCAGCGGGTCGGGGCGGGGGGTTTTATACGAGCAGTACTTC
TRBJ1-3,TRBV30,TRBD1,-,CALPGTAGNTIYF,TGTGCCTTACCGGGGACAGCCGGAAACACCATATATTTT
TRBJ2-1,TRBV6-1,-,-,CASEEGLGYNEQFF,TGTGCCAGCGAAGAGGGGTTAGGTTACAATGAGCAGTTCTTC
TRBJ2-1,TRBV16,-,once,CASSTPGNEQFF,TGTGCCAGCAGCACCCCTGGGAATGAGCAGTTCTTC
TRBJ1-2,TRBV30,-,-,CAWSVRREQVGGYTF,TGTGCCTGGAGTGTACGGCGGGAACAGGTCGGTGGCTACACCTTC
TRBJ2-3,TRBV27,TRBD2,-,CASRLAGGTDTQYF,TGTGCCAGCAGGCTAGCGGGGGGCACAGATACGCAGTATTTT
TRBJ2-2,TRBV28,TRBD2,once,CASRGLAGGPWSGELFF,TGTGCCAGCAGGGGACTAGCGGGGGGCCCGTGGTCCGGGGAGCTGTTTTTT
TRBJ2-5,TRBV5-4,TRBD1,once,CASSLPGQGQETQYF,TGTGCCAGCAGCTTACCGGGACAGGGCCAAGAGACCCAGTACTTC
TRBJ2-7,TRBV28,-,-,CASSLSSRREQYF,TGTGCCAGCAGTTTAAGTAGTAGGAGGGAGCAGTACTTC
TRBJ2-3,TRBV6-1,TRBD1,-,CASRGTGAFSDTQYF,TGTGCCAGCAGGGGGACAGGGGCTTTTTCAGATACGCAGTATTTT
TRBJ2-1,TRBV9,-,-,CASSVNSYEQFF,TGTGCCAGCAGCGTAAATAGCTATGAGCAGTTCTTC
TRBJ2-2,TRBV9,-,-,CASSGAVDTGELFF,TGTGCCAGCAGCGGGGCGGTGGACACCGGGGAGCTGTTTTTT
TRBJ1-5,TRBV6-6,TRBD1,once,CASSTDRGNQPQHF,TGTGCCAGCAGTACGGACAGGGGCAATCAGCCCCAGCATTTT
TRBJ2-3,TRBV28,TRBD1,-,CASNRDSLTDTQYF,TGTGCCAGCAACCGGGACAGTCTCACAGATACGCAGTATTTT
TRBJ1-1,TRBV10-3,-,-,CAISAHGREHTEAFF,TGTGCCATCAGTGCCCACGGTAGGGAACACACTGAAGCTTTCTTT
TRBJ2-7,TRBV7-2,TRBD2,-,CASSLAGGREQYF,TGTGCCAGCAGCCTAGCGGGGGGGCGGGAGCAGTACTTC
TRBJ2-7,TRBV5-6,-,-,CASSRVGNPYEQYF,TGTGCCAGCAGCCGCGTAGGGAACCCCTACGAGCAGTACTTC
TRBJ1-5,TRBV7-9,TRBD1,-,CASSLNGQGKNQPQHF,TGTGCCAGCAGCTTAAACGGACAGGGTAAGAATCAGCCCCAGCATTTT
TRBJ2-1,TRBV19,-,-,CASSATGFYNEQFF,TGTGCCAGTAGTGCTACAGGGTTCTACAATGAGCAGTTCTTC
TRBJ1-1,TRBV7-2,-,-,CASSLQAGDTEAFF,TGTGCCAGCAGCTTACAGGCGGGGGACACTGAAGCTTTCTTT
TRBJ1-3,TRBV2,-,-,CASSNGQTAGNTIYF,TGTGCCAGCAGTAACGGACAGACAGCTGGAAACACCATATATTTT
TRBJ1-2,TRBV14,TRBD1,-,CASSQSGTGGLHTF,TGTGCCAGCAGCCAGTCCGGGACAGGGGGCCTGCACACCTTC
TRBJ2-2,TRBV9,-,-,CASSVNPNTGELFF,TGTGCCAGCAGCGTTAACCCGAACACCGGGGAGCTGTTTTTT
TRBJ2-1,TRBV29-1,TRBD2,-,CSTGTSGGLVEQFF,TGCAGCACAGGGACTAGCGGGGGGTTGGTTGAGCAGTTCTTC
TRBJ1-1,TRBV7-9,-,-,CANDRLNTEAFF,TGTGCCAACGACAGGCTGAACACTGAAGCTTTCTTT
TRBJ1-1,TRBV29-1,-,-,CSVDVNTEAFF,TGCAGCGTTGACGTGAACACTGAAGCTTTCTTT
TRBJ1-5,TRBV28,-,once,CASTTGTPSNQPQHF,TGTGCCAGTACGACCGGGACACCGAGCAATCAGCCCCAGCATTTT
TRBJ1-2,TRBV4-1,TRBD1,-,CASSQVRDSLGQGFGIDYGYTF,TGCGCCAGCAGCCAAGTCCGCGATTCCTTAGGACAGGGCTTCGGGATAGACTATGGCTACACCTTC
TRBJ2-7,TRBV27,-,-,CASRLRDRSYEQYF,TGTGCCAGCAGGCTCCGGGACCGATCCTACGAGCAGTACTTC
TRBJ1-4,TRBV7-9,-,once,CASSFKGREEKLFF,TGTGCCAGCAGCTTTAAGGGACGTGAGGAAAAACTGTTTTTT
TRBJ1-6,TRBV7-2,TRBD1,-,CASSLWDRGEPLHF,TGTGCCAGCAGCCTATGGGACAGGGGCGAACCCCTCCACTTT
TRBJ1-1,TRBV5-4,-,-,CASSSTGYEAFF,TGTGCCAGCAGCTCGACGGGGTATGAAGCTTTCTTT
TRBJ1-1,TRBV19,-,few,CASTTTGGRTEAFF,TGTGCCAGTACCACCACGGGGGGACGGACTGAAGCTTTCTTT
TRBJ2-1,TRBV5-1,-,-,CASSLAPSTHNEQFF,TGCGCCAGCAGCTTGGCTCCTAGCACCCACAATGAGCAGTTCTTC
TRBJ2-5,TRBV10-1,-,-,CASIADETQYF,TGCGCCAGCATCGCGGATGAGACCCAGTACTTC
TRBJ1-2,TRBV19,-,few,CASSVSGTNGYTF,TGTGCCAGTAGTGTCTCCGGGACGAATGGCTACACCTTC
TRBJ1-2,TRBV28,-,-,CASSDLGGRGYTF,TGTGCCAGCAGTGACCTAGGGGGGCGAGGCTACACCTTC
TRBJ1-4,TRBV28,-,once,CASSTKGGLFF,TGTGCCAGCAGTACAAAGGGAGGCCTGTTTTTT
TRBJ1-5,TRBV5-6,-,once,CASSLGGFGNQPQHF,TGTGCCAGCAGCTTGGGTGGTTTCGGGAATCAGCCCCAGCATTTT
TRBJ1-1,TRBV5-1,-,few,CASSPGGSREAFF,TGCGCCAGCAGCCCGGGCGGGTCACGAGAAGCTTTCTTT
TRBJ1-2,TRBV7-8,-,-,CASSLSAGYGYTF,TGTGCCAGCAGCTTGAGTGCTGGCTATGGCTACACCTTC